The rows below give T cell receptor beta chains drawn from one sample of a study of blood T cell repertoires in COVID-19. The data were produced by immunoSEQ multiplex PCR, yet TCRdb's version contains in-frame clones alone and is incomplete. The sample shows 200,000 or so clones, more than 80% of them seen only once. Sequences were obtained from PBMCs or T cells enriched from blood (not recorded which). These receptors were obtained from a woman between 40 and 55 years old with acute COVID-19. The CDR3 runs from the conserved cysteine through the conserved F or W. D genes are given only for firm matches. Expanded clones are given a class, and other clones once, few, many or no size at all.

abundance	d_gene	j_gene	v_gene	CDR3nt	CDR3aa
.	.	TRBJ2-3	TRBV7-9	TGTGCCAGCGGCAGTCAGTATTTT	CASGSQYF
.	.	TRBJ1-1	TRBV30	TGTGCCTGGAGTAGAGCGAACACTGAAGCTTTCTTT	CAWSRANTEAFF
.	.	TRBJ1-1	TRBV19	TGTGCCAGACAGGGTAGGGCCAACACTGAAGCTTTCTTT	CARQGRANTEAFF
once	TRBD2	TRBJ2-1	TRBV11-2	TGTGCCAGCAGATTCATAGCGGGGCGCTCCTACAATGAGCAGTTCTTC	CASRFIAGRSYNEQFF
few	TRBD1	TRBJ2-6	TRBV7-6	TGTGCCAGCAGCTTATCCTCCGGGACAGGGGTTCCCTCTGGGGCCAACGTCCTGACTTTC	CASSLSSGTGVPSGANVLTF
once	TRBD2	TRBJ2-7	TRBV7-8	TGTGCCAGCAGCCCACGGACTAGCGGGGGGACTTCCTACGAGCAGTACTTC	CASSPRTSGGTSYEQYF
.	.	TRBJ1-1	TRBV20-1	TGCAGTGCTAGGAGGGACACTGAAGCTTTCTTT	CSARRDTEAFF
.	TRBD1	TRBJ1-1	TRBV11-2	TGTGCCAGCCGAATCGCGGGGACAGGGGCGGGCACTGAAGCTTTCTTT	CASRIAGTGAGTEAFF
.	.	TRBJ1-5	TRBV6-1	TGTGCCAGCAGTGAAGCGCGCTCCAGGGGAAGGGGTCAGCCCCAGCATTTT	CASSEARSRGRGQPQHF
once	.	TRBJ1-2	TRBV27	TGTGCCAGCAGTGGCAGGGTACACATTACTAATGGCTACACCTTC	CASSGRVHITNGYTF
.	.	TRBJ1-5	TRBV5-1	TGCGCCAGCAGCTTGCGGGATAATAGCAATCAGCCCCAGCATTTT	CASSLRDNSNQPQHF
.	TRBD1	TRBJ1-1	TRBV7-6	TGTGCCAGCAGTTATGGGACAGGGTCGTTCGACGCTGAAGCTTTCTTT	CASSYGTGSFDAEAFF
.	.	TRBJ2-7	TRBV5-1	TGCGCCAGCAGCGCAGTAGGGGGTTCGAGGGAGCAGTACTTC	CASSAVGGSREQYF
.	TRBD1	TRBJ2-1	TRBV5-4	TGTGCCAGCAGCTTACTTCAGGGGGACAATGAGCAGTTCTTC	CASSLLQGDNEQFF
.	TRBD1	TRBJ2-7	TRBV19	TGTGCCAGTACCACAGCCGGGGCAGGGGGAGCGACCTTC	CASTTAGAGGATF
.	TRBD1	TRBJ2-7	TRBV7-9	TGTGCCAGCAGCTCTCGGGACAGGGGGGAGTTCGAGCAGTACTTC	CASSSRDRGEFEQYF
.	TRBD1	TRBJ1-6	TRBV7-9	TGTGCCAGCAGCCCTGCTACCTTTACAGGGGACGGTTCACCCCTCCACTTT	CASSPATFTGDGSPLHF
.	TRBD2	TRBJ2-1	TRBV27	TGTGCCAGCAGCCCCCTAGCGGGGGTGGGGAATGAGCAGTTCTTC	CASSPLAGVGNEQFF
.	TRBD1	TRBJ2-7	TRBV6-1	TGTGCCAGCAGTGGGTCCGGGACAGGCTCGCGCTCCTACGAGCAGTACTTC	CASSGSGTGSRSYEQYF
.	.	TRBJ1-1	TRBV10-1	TGCGCCAGCAGTGTCATCGGGGTGAAAAGGCCCTTGGGCGCTGAAGCTTTCTTT	CASSVIGVKRPLGAEAFF
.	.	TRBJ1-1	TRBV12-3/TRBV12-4	TGTGCCAGCAGTTATACAGAGAACACTGAAGCTTTCTTT	CASSYTENTEAFF
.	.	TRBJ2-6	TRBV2	TGTGCCAGCAAAGGGAGGAGCTCTGGGGCCAACGTCCTGACTTTC	CASKGRSSGANVLTF
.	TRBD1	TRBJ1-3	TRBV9	TGTGCCAGCAGCGACCACCGACAGGGCTCTGGAAACACCATATATTTT	CASSDHRQGSGNTIYF
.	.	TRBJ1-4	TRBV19	TGTGCCAGTCAAAGGCAGGGTGAAAAACTGTTTTTT	CASQRQGEKLFF
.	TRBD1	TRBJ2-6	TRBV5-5	TGTGCCAGCAGCCTACGTGGGACAGGGGGCTTTGGGGCCAACGTCCTGACTTTC	CASSLRGTGGFGANVLTF
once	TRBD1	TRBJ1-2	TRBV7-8	TGTGCCAGCAGCTTGAGCCAGGGGGCGCGACATGGCTACACCTTC	CASSLSQGARHGYTF
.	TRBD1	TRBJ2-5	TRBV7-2	TGTGCCAGCAGCTTAGATCACCAGGGGGCCCAAGAGACCCAGTACTTC	CASSLDHQGAQETQYF
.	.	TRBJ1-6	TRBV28	TGTGCCAGCAGTTTTGGTGGACTCTCGAGCTCCTATAATTCACCCCTCCACTTT	CASSFGGLSSSYNSPLHF
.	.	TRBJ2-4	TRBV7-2	TGTGCCAGCGCCTCGGTAGCCAAAAACATTCAGTACTTC	CASASVAKNIQYF
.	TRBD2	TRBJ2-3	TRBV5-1	TGCGCCAGCAGCTTGATGCGGGGGACAGATACGCAGTATTTT	CASSLMRGTDTQYF
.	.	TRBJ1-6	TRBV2	TGTGCCAGCAGTGAAGCAGCTGGTTCCTATAATTCACCCCTCCACTTT	CASSEAAGSYNSPLHF
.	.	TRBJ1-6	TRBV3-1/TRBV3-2	TGTGCCAGCAGTCCTCGTTGGGCGTACAACTATAATTCACCCCTCCACTTT	CASSPRWAYNYNSPLHF
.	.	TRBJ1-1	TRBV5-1	TGCGCCAGCAGCTTGGCTTCCGGGGTTATGAACACTGAAGCTTTCTTT	CASSLASGVMNTEAFF
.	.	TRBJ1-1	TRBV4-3	TGCGCCAGCAGCCAAGAGGGCGCGAGAGCTTTCTTT	CASSQEGARAFF
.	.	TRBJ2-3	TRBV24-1	TGTGCCACCAGAAGGTGGGGGGGGGCCGGTACAGATACGCAGTATTTT	CATRRWGGAGTDTQYF
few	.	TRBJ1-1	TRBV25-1	TGTGCCAGCAGTGTAGCAGGGCGCACTGAAGCTTTCTTT	CASSVAGRTEAFF
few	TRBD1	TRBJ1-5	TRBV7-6	TGTGCCAGCAGCTTAGAAGGGGGCCGGGGGCAGCCCCAGCATTTT	CASSLEGGRGQPQHF
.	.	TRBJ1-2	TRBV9	TGTGCCAGCAGCGCCGACGTTTCAGGGAACTATGGCTACACCTTC	CASSADVSGNYGYTF
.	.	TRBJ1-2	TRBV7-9	TGTGCCAGCAGCTTAGCCTGGGGCTCCTATGGCTACACCTTC	CASSLAWGSYGYTF
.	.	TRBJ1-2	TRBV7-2	TGTGCCAGCAGCTCCTCAGTTCTTCCTAACTATGGCTACACCTTC	CASSSSVLPNYGYTF